This T cell receptor beta chain was profiled in a study of blood T cell repertoires in COVID-19. Background on the study: The samples span acute and convalescent COVID-19 from the United States, Italy and Spain. PBMCs, B-cell-depleted T cells, or T cells were the source of the cDNA or gDNA that made up the material.

In terms of age and location, participants ranged from about 18 to 89 years and lived in under 30 US areas. This CDR3 spans 16 amino acids. Germline CDR1 is LNHNV and CDR2 is YYDKDF (reference sequence). V was clipped by 1 base and J by 1 base, with 10 bases between them. This clone is a singleton in its sample. Original processing methods: Amplification of reference gene primers was used by the study to estimate nucleated cell counts. This table comes from immunoSEQ multiplex PCR, and its TCRdb copy is limited to in-frame clones, with some not included. V and J calls and clone size are as listed in that table; D and trimming were resolved from the DNA. This table has hundreds of thousands of clones, 90% appearing once.

The sample was PBMCs or T cells enriched from blood (not recorded which). The chain links TRBV15 to TRBJ2-2; D is uncertain. The TCR sequence derives from a woman aged 18-29 years with acute COVID-19. CDR3 in amino acids: CATSRGPLRNTGELFF. The CDR3 DNA sequence: TGTGCCACCAGCAGAGGCCCTCTAAGGAACACCGGGGAGCTGTTTTTT.